This note documents a single T cell receptor beta chain sequence. The sample comes from a study of blood T cell repertoires in COVID-19. Study overall: The samples span acute and convalescent COVID-19 from the United States, Italy and Spain.

TCRdb's table, derived via immunoSEQ multiplex PCR, lists solely in-frame clones and lacks some. The sample lists around 100,000 clones, approximately 84% occurring once. The CDR3 is 13 residues long. CDR1 MNHNY and CDR2 SVGAGI come from the germline V gene (reference sequence). The V end was cut by 5 bases, the J end by 5 bases, with 13 bases between. The sequenced material came from peripheral blood. The genes are TRBV6-6 and TRBJ2-7; possibly TRBD1 for D (6 bases). This receptor was identified in a human donor in a cohort sampled during active or convalescent COVID-19. In nucleotides, the CDR3 is TGTGCCAGCAGTGGGACATTCAATCACGAGCAGTACTTC. Its protein product is CASSGTFNHEQYF.